This T cell receptor beta chain was sequenced for a study of shared clonotypes between healthy human individuals. This CDR3 has 17 residues. V was cut by 1 base and J by 0 bases, with 10 bases left in between. Germline V gene sequence: CDR1 SGHVS, CDR2 FNYEAQ. Sequencing was at deep level. Method: immunoSEQ multiplex PCR; TCRdb's copy keeps in-frame clones and lacks some. This table has some 2,000,000 clones, about 95% appearing once. Remarks on this clone: No antigen is known for it.

Overall study findings and caveats: Sequencing depth was expected to affect clonotype sharing among donors.

Terminally differentiated effector memory CD45RA+ cells were excluded by CCR7 positive selection of CD45RO-negative cells. Sequencing input: naive CD8+ T cells sorted from blood. This sequence originates from a man aged 18-30 years in good health. The chain is built from TRBV7-6 and TRBJ1-6; D gene unclear. The CDR3 sequence is CASSLEAESSYNSPLHF. The CDR3 region has the DNA TGTGCCAGCAGCTTAGAAGCAGAGAGCTCCTATAATTCACCCCTCCACTTT.